Listed below are T cell receptor beta chains from one sample, sequenced in a study of cytomegalovirus exposure and HLA in healthy donors. The assay was immunoSEQ multiplex PCR, and TCRdb's table has in-frame clones only and misses some. The sample yields approximately 220,000 clones, about 80% seen once. Material for sequencing was PBMCs. Every receptor here comes from a man younger than 30 in good health and CMV-seronegative. CDR3s include the opening cysteine and the closing phenylalanine or tryptophan. The order of the fields is V gene, J gene, D gene, clone size, CDR3 DNA, CDR3 protein. A D gene is named only where the DNA matches it firmly. The size entry is marked missing in some rows and otherwise reads once, few, many or a size class.

v_call: TRBV6-5
j_call: TRBJ1-1
d_call: -
clone_size: -
cdr3_nt: TGTGCCAGCAGTTACTCACTGGAACGCGTGGCGGGTGAAGCTTTCTTT
cdr3_aa: CASSYSLERVAGEAFF

v_call: TRBV29-1
j_call: TRBJ1-1
d_call: -
clone_size: -
cdr3_nt: TGCAGCGTTGGACTGATGAACACTGAAGCTTTCTTT
cdr3_aa: CSVGLMNTEAFF

v_call: TRBV5-1
j_call: TRBJ2-7
d_call: -
clone_size: -
cdr3_nt: TGCGCCAGCAGCTTGGTTAGGGGTTCAGGAGTTTACGAGCAGTACTTC
cdr3_aa: CASSLVRGSGVYEQYF

v_call: TRBV19
j_call: TRBJ2-2
d_call: TRBD2
clone_size: -
cdr3_nt: TGTGCCAGTCACCTCGGGGGGTACACCGGGGAGCTGTTTTTT
cdr3_aa: CASHLGGYTGELFF

v_call: TRBV11-2
j_call: TRBJ1-2
d_call: TRBD1
clone_size: -
cdr3_nt: TGTGCCAGCAGAAGACAGGGGGTTAACTATGGCTACACCTTC
cdr3_aa: CASRRQGVNYGYTF

v_call: TRBV28
j_call: TRBJ2-1
d_call: TRBD1
clone_size: -
cdr3_nt: TGTGCCAGCGGGGAAGGACAGGAAGGGGGCAATGAGCAGTTCTTC
cdr3_aa: CASGEGQEGGNEQFF

v_call: TRBV2
j_call: TRBJ1-2
d_call: -
clone_size: -
cdr3_nt: TGTGCCAGCAGCAGGCAGTCGCATGGCTACACCTTC
cdr3_aa: CASSRQSHGYTF

v_call: TRBV6-5
j_call: TRBJ2-2
d_call: -
clone_size: few
cdr3_nt: TGTGCCAGCAGTTACATGGGCAGGGTGGACACCGGGGAGCTGTTTTTT
cdr3_aa: CASSYMGRVDTGELFF

v_call: TRBV9
j_call: TRBJ1-3
d_call: -
clone_size: -
cdr3_nt: TGTGCCAGCGGAGTCTCCAGCTCTGGAAACACCATATATTTT
cdr3_aa: CASGVSSSGNTIYF

v_call: TRBV4-3
j_call: TRBJ1-1
d_call: TRBD1
clone_size: -
cdr3_nt: TGCGCCAGCAGCCAGACAGGGGACCCCACTGAAGCTTTCTTT
cdr3_aa: CASSQTGDPTEAFF

v_call: TRBV5-1
j_call: TRBJ2-3
d_call: TRBD1
clone_size: -
cdr3_nt: TGCGCCAGCAGCATCACAGGGGGGACCACAGATACGCAGTATTTT
cdr3_aa: CASSITGGTTDTQYF

v_call: TRBV27
j_call: TRBJ2-7
d_call: TRBD1
clone_size: -
cdr3_nt: TGTGCCAGCAGAGCAGGGGGTTACGAGCAGTACTTC
cdr3_aa: CASRAGGYEQYF

v_call: TRBV6-1
j_call: TRBJ1-1
d_call: -
clone_size: -
cdr3_nt: TGTGCCAGCAGTGGTAGGGAGGGGGTGAACACTGAAGCTTTCTTT
cdr3_aa: CASSGREGVNTEAFF

v_call: TRBV27
j_call: TRBJ2-7
d_call: TRBD1
clone_size: -
cdr3_nt: TGTGCCAGCAGTAGAGGACAGGGGGCGTCCTACGAGCAGTACTTC
cdr3_aa: CASSRGQGASYEQYF

v_call: TRBV7-9
j_call: TRBJ2-7
d_call: TRBD2
clone_size: -
cdr3_nt: TGTGCCAGCAGCACCCTAGCGGGAGGTCGCTCCTACGAGCAGTACTTC
cdr3_aa: CASSTLAGGRSYEQYF

v_call: TRBV27
j_call: TRBJ2-1
d_call: TRBD2
clone_size: -
cdr3_nt: TGTGCCAGCAGACCGGGACTACTTGACAATGAGCAGTTCTTC
cdr3_aa: CASRPGLLDNEQFF

v_call: TRBV29-1
j_call: TRBJ1-1
d_call: TRBD1
clone_size: -
cdr3_nt: TGCAGCGTTGTGACAGGGGTGGGCACTGAAGCTTTCTTT
cdr3_aa: CSVVTGVGTEAFF

v_call: TRBV10-1
j_call: TRBJ2-3
d_call: TRBD2
clone_size: few
cdr3_nt: TGCGCCAGCAGTGAGTCCAAACTAGCGGGGTGGGGATCGACGCAGTATTTT
cdr3_aa: CASSESKLAGWGSTQYF

v_call: TRBV28
j_call: TRBJ1-5
d_call: TRBD1
clone_size: once
cdr3_nt: TGTGCCAGCAGTTTAGGGACAGGCCCTTATAGCAATCAGCCCCAGCATTTT
cdr3_aa: CASSLGTGPYSNQPQHF

v_call: TRBV5-5
j_call: TRBJ2-7
d_call: -
clone_size: -
cdr3_nt: TGTGCCAGCAGCTCGTCCCAGGGGATTTACGAGCAGTACTTC
cdr3_aa: CASSSSQGIYEQYF

v_call: TRBV12-5
j_call: TRBJ1-5
d_call: -
clone_size: -
cdr3_nt: TGTGCTAGTGGTTTGGTACCAGGGATGGGCAATCAGCCCCAGCATTTT
cdr3_aa: CASGLVPGMGNQPQHF

v_call: TRBV27
j_call: TRBJ2-5
d_call: TRBD1
clone_size: -
cdr3_nt: TGTGCCAGCAGCTGGACAGGGGGCCGTCAAGAGCAGTACTTC
cdr3_aa: CASSWTGGRQEQYF

v_call: TRBV11-2
j_call: TRBJ2-7
d_call: TRBD2
clone_size: -
cdr3_nt: TGTGCCAGCAGCCCGCCGGGACTAGGGAGCTACGAGCAGTACTTC
cdr3_aa: CASSPPGLGSYEQYF

v_call: TRBV18
j_call: TRBJ2-7
d_call: TRBD1
clone_size: -
cdr3_nt: TGTGCCAGCTCACCGGACAGGGGGCTTAACGAGCAGTACTTC
cdr3_aa: CASSPDRGLNEQYF

v_call: TRBV6-5
j_call: TRBJ2-5
d_call: TRBD2
clone_size: -
cdr3_nt: TGTGCCAGCAGTTACCCGACTAGCGGGAGGGAGACCCAGTACTTC
cdr3_aa: CASSYPTSGRETQYF